Described below is a single T cell receptor (beta chain) sequence and its context. What it recognizes is unknown. These data are taken from a study of CD8 T cells in Susac syndrome. With random hexamers, 0.5 to 1 ug RNA was reverse transcribed. Multiplex PCR with immunoSEQ amplified the TCR beta CDR3 across 54 Vbeta and 13 Jbeta. TCRdb re-derived calls from the immunoSEQ multiplex PCR reads in MiXCR, one entry per CDR3 protein. The sample yields approximately 160,000 distinct CDR3 sequences, about 93% seen once. In blood CD8+ and CD4+ T cells, TCR beta underwent sequencing. FACS was used to enrich TEMRA cells, whereas the CD8+ and CD4+ T cells were obtained by negative isolation. Study-level results: The study's TCR sequencing and HLA analysis drew on a certain number of individuals. That number was acknowledged as relatively small.

Germline CDR1 reads DFQATT; CDR2 reads SNEGSKA (reference sequence). The CDR3 sequence is 13 residues long. V lost 4 bases, J lost 7 bases, and 16 bases lay in between. Sequencing was done on a sample of CD4+ T cells from PBMCs. The chain is built from TRBV20-1 and TRBJ1-1, with a possible D match to TRBD1 (6 bases). This clonotype originated in a human donor with multiple sclerosis. As DNA, the CDR3 is TGCAGTGCTACGCGACAGGCTAAGGGTGAAGCTTTCTTT. Its translation: CSATRQAKGEAFF.